This entry concerns a single T cell receptor (beta chain). Its cognate antigen is unknown. This sample is part of a study of high-grade serous ovarian cancer treatment subgroups. The overall study: Each sample yielded on average about 7,000 unique TCR beta rearrangements from 13,000 or so reads. Regarding the study as a whole: Same-patient tumor repertoires overlapped at about 0.095 to 0.85; different patients barely overlapped. These tumor repertoires lack spatial information from bulk sequencing.

Tumor tissue was taken before any definitive surgery or chemotherapy was given. Here immunoSEQ multiplex PCR was the method, and the copy in TCRdb shows in-frame clones only, minus some. The data contain roughly 29,000 clones, roughly 80% of them singletons. V was pared by 3 bases and J by 4 bases, with 6 bases between. The V gene's germline CDR1 is WSHSY and CDR2 SAAADI. The CDR3 is 12 residues long. The origin of this receptor is a human donor with high-grade serous ovarian cancer. The chain is built from TRBV10-2 and TRBJ2-5; TRBD1 is a possible D gene (6 bases). Sequencing was carried out using tumor tissue. CDR3 region: CASSEGGETQYF. In DNA form, the CDR3 reads TGCGCCAGCAGTGAAGGGGGAGAGACCCAGTACTTC.